This T cell receptor (beta chain) derives from a study of cytotoxic CD8 clonotypes in ibrutinib-treated CLL. Overall study: Response samples were taken after a median of about 12 months on treatment, range 6 to 36.

Target depth was 1 in 200,000 to 1 in 1 million T cells, about 10x per clonotype. Using immunoSEQ multiplex PCR, the repertoire was profiled, and TCRdb retains in-frame clones only, with some absent. In the table there are about 130,000 clones, 79% of which are singletons. From cryopreserved PBMCs came around 2 micrograms of genomic DNA used for TCR beta libraries. CDR1 is MGHRA, CDR2 YSYEKL, per germline. The junction had 13 bases not matched to a gene; V was cut back by 1 base and J by 4 bases. This CDR3 has 18 residues. Turning to this clone: Its antigen is currently unknown.

Study conclusions and caveats: Baseline clonality, above age-matched healthy donor levels, tracked circulating CD8+ T-cell counts.

J is TRBJ1-2 and V is TRBV4-1, with TRBD1 matching over 9 bases. The clonotype was recovered from a human donor with chronic lymphocytic leukemia. The source was PBMCs, collected after 12 months of ibrutinib treatment. CDR3 sequence reads: CASSQVPRDRAASYGYTF. CDR3 nucleotide sequence: TGCGCCAGCAGCCAAGTTCCGAGGGACAGGGCGGCGAGCTATGGCTACACCTTC.